A single T cell receptor (beta chain) is shown here with its context. Original data processing: Amplification of reference gene primers was used by the study to estimate nucleated cell counts. Only in-frame clones appear in the TCRdb table, and some are missing; sequencing was by immunoSEQ multiplex PCR. The D gene and trimming were derived from the DNA, and the V and J assignments and clone size from that table. The data show approximately 94,000 clones, about 93% seen once. J lost 7 bases, V lost 5 bases, and 7 bases had no gene match. The CDR3 is 14 residues long. Germline CDR1 and CDR2: MDHEN and SYDVKM. The data derive from a study of blood T cell repertoires in COVID-19. Across the study: The analysed material was cDNA or gDNA that came from T cells, B-cell-depleted T cells, or PBMCs.

The sample comprised peripheral blood. The V gene is TRBV28, the J gene TRBJ2-2; 7 bases map to TRBD2. This receptor was obtained from a woman in her forties or fifties in a cohort sampled during active COVID-19. Here the CDR3 reads CASSKAGIGGELFF. The CDR3 region has the DNA TGTGCCAGCAGTAAAGCGGGGATCGGCGGGGAGCTGTTTTTT.